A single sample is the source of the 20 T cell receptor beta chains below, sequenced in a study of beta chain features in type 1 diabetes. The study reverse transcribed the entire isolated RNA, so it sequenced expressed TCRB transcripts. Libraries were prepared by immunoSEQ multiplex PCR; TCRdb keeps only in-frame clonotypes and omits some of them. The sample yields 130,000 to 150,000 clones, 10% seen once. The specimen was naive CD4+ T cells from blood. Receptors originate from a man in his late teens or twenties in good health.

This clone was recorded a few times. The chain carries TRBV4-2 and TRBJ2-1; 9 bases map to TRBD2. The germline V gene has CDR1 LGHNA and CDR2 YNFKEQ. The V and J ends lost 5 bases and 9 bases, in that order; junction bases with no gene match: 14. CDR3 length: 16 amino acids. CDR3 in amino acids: CASSARAAGGYGEQFF. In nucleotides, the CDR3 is TGTGCCAGCAGCGCACGAGCAGCGGGGGGCTACGGTGAGCAGTTCTTC.

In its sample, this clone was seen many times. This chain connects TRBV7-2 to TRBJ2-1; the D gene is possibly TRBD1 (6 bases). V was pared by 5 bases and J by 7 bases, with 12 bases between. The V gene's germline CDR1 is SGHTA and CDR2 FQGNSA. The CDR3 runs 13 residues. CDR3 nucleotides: TGTGCCAGCAGCGGAAACAGGGATAATGAGCAGTTCTTC. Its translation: CASSGNRDNEQFF.

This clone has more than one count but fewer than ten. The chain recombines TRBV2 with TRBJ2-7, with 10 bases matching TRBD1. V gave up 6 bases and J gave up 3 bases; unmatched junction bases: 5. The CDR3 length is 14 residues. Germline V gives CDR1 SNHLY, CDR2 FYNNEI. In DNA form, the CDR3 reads TGTGCCAGCAGGGACAGGGGGGCTATCTACGAGCAGTACTTC. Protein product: CASRDRGAIYEQYF.

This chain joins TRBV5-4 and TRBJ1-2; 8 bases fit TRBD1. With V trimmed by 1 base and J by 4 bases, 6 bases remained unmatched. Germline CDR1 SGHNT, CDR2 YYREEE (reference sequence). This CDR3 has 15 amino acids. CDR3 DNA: TGTGCCAGCAGCTTGAGGCAGGGGGCCGGCTATGGCTACACCTTC. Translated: CASSLRQGAGYGYTF.

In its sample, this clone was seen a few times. CDR3 in amino acids: CASRGPGQGQPQHF. As DNA, the CDR3 is TGTGCCAGCAGGGGACCGGGACAGGGTCAGCCCCAGCATTTT. This chain joins TRBV2 and TRBJ1-5, with TRBD1 matching over 9 bases. CDR3 length: 14 amino acids. CDR1 and CDR2 (germline): SNHLY, FYNNEI. Trimming at V came to 6 bases and at J to 6 bases, leaving 6 bases not matched to a gene.

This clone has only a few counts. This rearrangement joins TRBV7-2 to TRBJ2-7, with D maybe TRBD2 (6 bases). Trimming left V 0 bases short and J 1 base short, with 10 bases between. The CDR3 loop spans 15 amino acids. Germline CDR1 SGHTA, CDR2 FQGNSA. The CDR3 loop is CASSLAPGVSYEQYF. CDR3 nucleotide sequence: TGTGCCAGCAGCTTAGCGCCGGGGGTGTCCTACGAGCAGTACTTC.

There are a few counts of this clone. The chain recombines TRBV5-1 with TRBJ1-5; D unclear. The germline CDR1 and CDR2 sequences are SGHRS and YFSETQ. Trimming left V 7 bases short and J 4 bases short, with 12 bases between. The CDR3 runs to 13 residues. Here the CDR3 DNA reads TGCGCCAGCCGAGGGTCAAGGAATCAGCCCCAGCATTTT. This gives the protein CASRGSRNQPQHF.

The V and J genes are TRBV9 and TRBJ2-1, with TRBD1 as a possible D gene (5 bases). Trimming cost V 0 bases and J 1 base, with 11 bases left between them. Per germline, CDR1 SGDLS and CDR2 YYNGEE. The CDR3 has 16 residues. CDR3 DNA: TGTGCCAGCAGCGTAGAAGGCGGACAATCCTACAATGAGCAGTTCTTC. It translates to CASSVEGGQSYNEQFF.

The CDR3 coding sequence is TGCGCCAGCAGCCAAGGGGAGGCCTTGGGCAAAAACATTCAGTACTTC. This codes for CASSQGEALGKNIQYF. V usage is TRBV4-3 and J usage is TRBJ2-4; possible D gene TRBD2, 6 bases. CDR3 length equals 16 residues. Trimming left V 1 base short and J 3 bases short, with 13 bases between. Looked up from germline, CDR1 is LGHNA and CDR2 is YSLEER.

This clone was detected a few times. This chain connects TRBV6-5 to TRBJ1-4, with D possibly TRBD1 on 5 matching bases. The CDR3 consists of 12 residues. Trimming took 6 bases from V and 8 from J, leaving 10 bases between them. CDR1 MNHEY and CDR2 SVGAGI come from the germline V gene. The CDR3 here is CASSRGGEKLFF. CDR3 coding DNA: TGTGCCAGCAGCCGCGGGGGGGAAAAACTGTTTTTT.

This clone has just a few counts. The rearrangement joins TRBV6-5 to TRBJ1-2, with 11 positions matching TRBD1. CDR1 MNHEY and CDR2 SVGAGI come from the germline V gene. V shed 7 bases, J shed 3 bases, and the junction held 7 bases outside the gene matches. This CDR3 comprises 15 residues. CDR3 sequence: CASTAGTGGDYGYTF. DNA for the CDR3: TGTGCCAGCACTGCCGGGACAGGGGGTGACTATGGCTACACCTTC.

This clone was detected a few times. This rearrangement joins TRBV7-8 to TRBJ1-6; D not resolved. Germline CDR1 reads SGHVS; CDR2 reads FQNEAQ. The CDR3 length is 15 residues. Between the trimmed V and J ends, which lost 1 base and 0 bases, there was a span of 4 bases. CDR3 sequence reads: CASSLDSSYNSPLHF. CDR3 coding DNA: TGTGCCAGCAGCTTAGACAGCTCCTATAATTCACCCCTCCACTTT.

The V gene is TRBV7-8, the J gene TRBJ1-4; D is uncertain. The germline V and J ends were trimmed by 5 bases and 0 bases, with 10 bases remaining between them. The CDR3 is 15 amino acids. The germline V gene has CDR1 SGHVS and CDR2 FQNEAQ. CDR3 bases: TGTGCCAGCAGCCCACTCGTGGCAACTAATGAAAAACTGTTTTTT. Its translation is CASSPLVATNEKLFF.

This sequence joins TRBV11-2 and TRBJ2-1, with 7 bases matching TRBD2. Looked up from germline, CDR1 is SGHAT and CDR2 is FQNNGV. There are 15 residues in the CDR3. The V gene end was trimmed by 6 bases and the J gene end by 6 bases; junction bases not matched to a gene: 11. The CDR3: CASRTTGGGSNEQFF. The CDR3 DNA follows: TGTGCCAGCAGAACCACTGGGGGGGGGTCCAATGAGCAGTTCTTC.

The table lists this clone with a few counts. The CDR3 sequence is CASSLATARGGRDGYTF. As DNA, the CDR3 is TGTGCCAGCAGCTTAGCCACAGCACGGGGGGGGCGTGATGGCTACACCTTC. The chain carries TRBV7-2 and TRBJ1-2, with a weak D call TRBD1 (6 bases). Germline CDR1 and CDR2: SGHTA and FQGNSA. V was shortened by 0 bases and J by 6 bases, with 20 bases between the two germline ends. The CDR3 loop spans 17 amino acids.

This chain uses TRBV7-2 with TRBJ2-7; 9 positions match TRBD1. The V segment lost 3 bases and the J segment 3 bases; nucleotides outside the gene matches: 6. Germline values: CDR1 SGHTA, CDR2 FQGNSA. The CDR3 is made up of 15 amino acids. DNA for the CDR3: TGTGCCAGCAGCTTGAAGGGACAGGGCAGCTACGAGCAGTACTTC. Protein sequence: CASSLKGQGSYEQYF.

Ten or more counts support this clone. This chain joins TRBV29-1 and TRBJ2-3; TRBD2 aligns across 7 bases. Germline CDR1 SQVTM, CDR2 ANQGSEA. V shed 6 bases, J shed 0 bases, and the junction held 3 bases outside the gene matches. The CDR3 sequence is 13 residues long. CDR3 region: CSVWGGSTDTQYF. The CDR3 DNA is TGCAGCGTGTGGGGGGGGAGCACAGATACGCAGTATTTT.

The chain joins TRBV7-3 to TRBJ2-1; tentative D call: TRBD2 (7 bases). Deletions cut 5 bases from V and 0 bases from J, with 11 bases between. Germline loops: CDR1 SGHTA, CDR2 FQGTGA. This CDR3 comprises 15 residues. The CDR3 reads CASSPGGTSYNEQFF. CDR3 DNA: TGTGCCAGCAGCCCGGGGGGCACCTCCTACAATGAGCAGTTCTTC.

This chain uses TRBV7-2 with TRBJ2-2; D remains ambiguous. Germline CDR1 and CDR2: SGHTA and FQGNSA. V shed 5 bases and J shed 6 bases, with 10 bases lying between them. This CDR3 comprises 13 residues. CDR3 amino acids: CASSPTHSGELFF. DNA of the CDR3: TGTGCCAGCAGCCCAACGCACTCCGGGGAGCTGTTTTTT.

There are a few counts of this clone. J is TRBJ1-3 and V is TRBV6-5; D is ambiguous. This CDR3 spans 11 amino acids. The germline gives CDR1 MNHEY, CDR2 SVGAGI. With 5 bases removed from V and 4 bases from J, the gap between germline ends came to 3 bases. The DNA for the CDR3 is TGTGCCAGCAGTCAGGGAAACACCATATATTTT. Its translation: CASSQGNTIYF.